This T cell receptor (beta chain) was documented in a study of control samples from healthy donors and cancer patients. Clones were sequenced by immunoSEQ multiplex PCR, and TCRdb holds only the in-frame ones, with some missing. The table records approximately 100,000 clones, approximately 82% of them present only once. Germline V lookup: CDR1 LGHDT, CDR2 YNNKEL (reference sequence). V lost 2 bases and J 7 bases, leaving 14 bases between the germline ends. The CDR3 runs 15 residues. The V gene is TRBV3-1 (or the pseudogene TRBV3-2), the J gene TRBJ1-4; no reliable D call. The sample consisted of blood. This TCR was sampled from a man aged 60 to 75 in good health. The CDR3: CASSQSSQLSEKLFF. CDR3 coding DNA: TGTGCCAGCAGCCAATCATCGCAACTATCTGAAAAACTGTTTTTT.